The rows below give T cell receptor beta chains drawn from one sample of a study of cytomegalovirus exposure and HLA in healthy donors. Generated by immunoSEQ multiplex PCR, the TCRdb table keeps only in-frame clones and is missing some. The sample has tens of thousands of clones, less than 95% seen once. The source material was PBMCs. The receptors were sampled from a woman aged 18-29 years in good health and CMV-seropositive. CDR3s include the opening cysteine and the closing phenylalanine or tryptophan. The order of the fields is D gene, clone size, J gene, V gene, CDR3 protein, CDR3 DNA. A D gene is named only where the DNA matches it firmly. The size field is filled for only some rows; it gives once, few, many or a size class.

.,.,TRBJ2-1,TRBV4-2,CASSLPGDTDNEQFF,TGTGCCAGCAGCCTCCCAGGGGACACAGACAATGAGCAGTTCTTC
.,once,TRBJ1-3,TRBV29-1,CSVALNSGNTIYF,TGCAGCGTTGCACTTAACTCTGGAAACACCATATATTTT
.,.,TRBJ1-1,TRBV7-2,CASSSHRFGGAEAFF,TGTGCCAGCAGCTCCCACAGGTTCGGTGGTGCTGAAGCTTTCTTT
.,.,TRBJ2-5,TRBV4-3,CASSQARRGRWETQYF,TGCGCCAGCAGCCAAGCCAGGAGGGGGCGGTGGGAGACCCAGTACTTC
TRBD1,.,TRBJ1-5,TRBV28,CASSFLDRGNQPQHF,TGTGCCAGCAGTTTTCTTGACAGGGGAAATCAGCCCCAGCATTTT
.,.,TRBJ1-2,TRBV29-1,CSVERVAGSYTF,TGCAGCGTTGAAAGGGTAGCGGGGAGCTACACCTTC
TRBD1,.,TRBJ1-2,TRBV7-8,CASSLSRDREHYGYTF,TGTGCCAGCAGCCTATCTAGGGACAGGGAACACTATGGCTACACCTTC
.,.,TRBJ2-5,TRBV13,CASSDRNQETQYF,TGTGCCAGCAGCGATAGAAACCAAGAGACCCAGTACTTC
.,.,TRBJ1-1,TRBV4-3,CASSQDRGRTEAFF,TGCGCCAGCAGCCAAGACAGGGGAAGAACTGAAGCTTTCTTT
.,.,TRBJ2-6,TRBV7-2,CASSLYGAGFGANVLTF,TGTGCCAGCAGCTTATATGGGGCAGGGTTTGGGGCCAACGTCCTGACTTTC
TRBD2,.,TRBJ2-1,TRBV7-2,CASSYSGGLFNEQFF,TGTGCCAGCAGTTATAGCGGGGGTTTATTCAATGAGCAGTTCTTC
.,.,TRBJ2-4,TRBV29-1,CSVEYSRSNIQYF,TGCAGCGTTGAATATAGTAGATCCAACATTCAGTACTTC
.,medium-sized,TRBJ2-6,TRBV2,CARQTSSGANVLTF,TGTGCCAGACAAACCAGTTCTGGGGCCAACGTCCTGACTTTC
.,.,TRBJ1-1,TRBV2,CASSRERLRGRRNTEAFF,TGTGCCAGCAGTCGGGAGAGGCTCCGGGGTAGGAGGAACACTGAAGCTTTCTTT
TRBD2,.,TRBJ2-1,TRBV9,CASSVADLAGAEQFF,TGTGCCAGCAGCGTAGCTGACCTAGCGGGAGCCGAGCAGTTCTTC
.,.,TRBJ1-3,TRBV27,CASSPRQSSGNTIYF,TGTGCCAGCAGTCCGCGACAGAGCTCTGGAAACACCATATATTTT
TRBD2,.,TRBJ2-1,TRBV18,CASSPRDRFLAGGYNEQFF,TGTGCCAGCTCACCGAGGGACAGGTTTTTAGCGGGAGGCTACAATGAGCAGTTCTTC
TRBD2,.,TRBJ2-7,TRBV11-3,CASRPSGAYEQYF,TGTGCCAGCAGACCTAGCGGGGCCTACGAGCAGTACTTC
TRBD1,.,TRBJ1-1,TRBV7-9,CASSLGQGGEAFF,TGTGCCAGCAGCTTAGGACAGGGGGGTGAAGCTTTCTTT
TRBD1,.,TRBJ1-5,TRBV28,CASSSGTALLEMPQHF,TGTGCCAGCAGTTCTGGGACAGCGCTTTTGGAGATGCCCCAGCATTTT
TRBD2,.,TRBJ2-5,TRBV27,CASTAGGPSETQYF,TGTGCCAGCACGGCGGGAGGGCCCTCAGAGACCCAGTACTTC
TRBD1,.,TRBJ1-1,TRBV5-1,CASSLVPGGTGIPNTEAFF,TGCGCCAGCAGCTTGGTGCCGGGCGGGACAGGGATCCCGAACACTGAAGCTTTCTTT
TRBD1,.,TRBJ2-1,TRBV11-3,CASSLGGQASFWAEQFF,TGTGCCAGCAGCTTAGGGGGACAGGCCTCATTCTGGGCTGAGCAGTTCTTC
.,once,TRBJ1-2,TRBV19,CASSISRIYGYTF,TGTGCCAGTAGTATATCGCGGATCTATGGCTACACCTTC
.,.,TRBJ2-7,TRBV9,CASSPADYEQYF,TGTGCCAGCAGCCCAGCGGACTACGAGCAGTACTTC
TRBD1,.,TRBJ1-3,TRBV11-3,CASSLARTGDNTIYF,TGTGCCAGCAGCTTAGCCCGGACAGGAGATAACACCATATATTTT
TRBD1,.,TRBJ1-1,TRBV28,CASSSRDRASGTEAFF,TGTGCCAGCAGCTCCCGGGACAGGGCTTCGGGCACTGAAGCTTTCTTT
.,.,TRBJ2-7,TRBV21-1,CASTQQDYLSYEQYF,TGTGCCAGCACTCAACAGGACTACCTCTCCTACGAGCAGTACTTC
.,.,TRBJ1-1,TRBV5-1,CASSLAAGNTEAFF,TGCGCCAGCAGCTTGGCCGCAGGGAACACTGAAGCTTTCTTT
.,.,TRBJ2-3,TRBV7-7,CASSLAWGPTDTQYF,TGTGCCAGCAGCTTAGCATGGGGCCCCACAGATACGCAGTATTTT
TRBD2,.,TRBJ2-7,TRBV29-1,CSVIPGLANYEQYF,TGCAGCGTAATTCCGGGACTAGCGAACTACGAGCAGTACTTC
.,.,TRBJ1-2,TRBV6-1,CASRDRANYGYTF,TGTGCCAGCAGGGACAGAGCTAACTATGGCTACACCTTC
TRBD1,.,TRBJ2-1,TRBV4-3,CASSQDPLHRGNEQFF,TGCGCCAGCAGCCAAGATCCATTACACAGGGGGAATGAGCAGTTCTTC
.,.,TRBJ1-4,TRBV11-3,CASSSQTNEKLFF,TGTGCCAGCAGCTCCCAAACTAATGAAAAACTGTTTTTT
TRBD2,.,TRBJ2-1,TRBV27,CASSLSRTSGGEQFF,TGTGCCAGCAGTTTATCGCGGACTAGCGGGGGAGAGCAGTTCTTC
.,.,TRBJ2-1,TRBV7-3,CASSFNPGKNEQFF,TGTGCCAGCAGCTTTAACCCAGGGAAAAATGAGCAGTTCTTC
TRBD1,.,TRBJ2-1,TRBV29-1,CSVSTGGLYNEQFF,TGCAGCGTCTCGACAGGGGGACTTTACAATGAGCAGTTCTTC
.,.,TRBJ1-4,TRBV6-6,CASSYVPTGKNEKLFF,TGTGCCAGCAGTTACGTACCGACAGGAAAAAATGAAAAACTGTTTTTT
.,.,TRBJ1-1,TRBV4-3,CASSQGVGGNTEAFF,TGCGCCAGCAGCCAAGGCGTAGGGGGGAACACTGAAGCTTTCTTT
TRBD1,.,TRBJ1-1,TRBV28,CASSSNTGGKGAFF,TGTGCCAGCAGTTCCAATACAGGGGGCAAGGGAGCTTTCTTT
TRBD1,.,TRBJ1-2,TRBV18,CASSPPVQGADGYTF,TGTGCCAGCTCACCACCGGTTCAGGGGGCAGATGGCTACACCTTC
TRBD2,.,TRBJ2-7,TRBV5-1,CASSWTSGGPYEQYF,TGCGCCAGCAGCTGGACTAGCGGGGGCCCTTACGAGCAGTACTTC
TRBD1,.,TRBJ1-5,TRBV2,CASSEADRVDQPQHF,TGTGCCAGCAGTGAGGCGGACAGGGTGGATCAGCCCCAGCATTTT
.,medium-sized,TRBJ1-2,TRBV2,CASSEVSGPYGYTF,TGTGCCAGCAGTGAGGTGTCAGGTCCATATGGCTACACCTTC
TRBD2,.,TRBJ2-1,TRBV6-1,CASSELEFLAGGGDEQFF,TGTGCCAGCAGTGAATTGGAGTTCCTAGCGGGGGGGGGTGATGAGCAGTTCTTC
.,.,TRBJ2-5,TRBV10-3,CAISASRKETQYF,TGTGCCATCAGTGCCTCGAGGAAAGAGACCCAGTACTTC
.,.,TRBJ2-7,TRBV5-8,CASSLAGTYEQYF,TGTGCCAGCAGCTTGGCCGGGACCTACGAGCAGTACTTC
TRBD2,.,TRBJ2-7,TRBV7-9,CASSNRDYGVYEQYF,TGTGCCAGCAGCAACCGGGACTACGGAGTCTACGAGCAGTACTTC